This T cell receptor beta chain was captured in a study of CD8+CD57+ T cells in acquired aplastic anemia. Study observations and caveats: Patients shared just under 30 CD8+ CDR3 sequences with controls.

The template used for profiling TCR beta VDJ and CDR3 was genomic DNA. Each CDR3 protein is one row after TCRdb ran MiXCR on the reads. Among around 120,000 distinct CDR3 sequences, over 30% were seen once, and the ten largest hold over 2%. Ten or more counts support this clonotype. The antigen remains unidentified. CD8+CD57+ cell expansion, shown by flow cytometry, had occurred in the patients selected for sequencing. Patients were untreated when blood was sampled. Trimming shortened V by 5 bases and J by 10 bases, and 20 bases separated the two germline ends. The germline CDR1 and CDR2 sequences are LNHDA and SQIVND (reference sequence). This CDR3 is 14 amino acids long.

This chain connects TRBV19 to TRBJ1-1; tentative D call: TRBD1 (5 bases). The material sequenced was sorted CD4+, CD8+, or CD8+CD57+ T cells (not recorded which) from PBMCs. The source of this sequence is a human donor with aplastic anemia. The chain's CDR3 is CASSSQGRRNGAFF. The CDR3 nucleotides are TGTGCCAGTAGTTCTCAGGGTAGGCGCAACGGAGCTTTCTTT.